The 8 T cell receptor beta chains in this list originate from one sample, sequenced in a study of blood T cell repertoires in COVID-19. Measured with immunoSEQ multiplex PCR; TCRdb has only the in-frame clones, and not every one. The repertoire holds roughly 100,000 clones, with less than 80% as singletons. The specimen was peripheral blood. Receptors were obtained from a man older than 75 with COVID-19, enrolled during active disease.

The chain has TRBV6-5 and TRBJ2-1; 7 positions agree with TRBD1. V was pared by 6 bases and J by 0 bases, with 5 bases of the junction left unmatched. The CDR3 is 15 residues long. Germline V gives CDR1 MNHEY, CDR2 SVGAGI. In DNA form, the CDR3 reads TGTGCCAGCAGAGGGGGACAGAGCTCCTACAATGAGCAGTTCTTC. Encoded protein: CASRGGQSSYNEQFF.

The chain recombines TRBV3-1 (or the pseudogene TRBV3-2) with TRBJ2-1; 10 positions match TRBD2. Germline trimming cut 7 bases from V and 4 bases from J; bases unmatched to any gene: 4. Germline CDR1 reads LGHDT; CDR2 reads YNNKEL (reference sequence). This CDR3 comprises 14 residues. DNA of the CDR3: TGTGCCAGCACTCTAGCGGGAGAGTACAATGAGCAGTTCTTC. It is translated as CASTLAGEYNEQFF.

This clone was seen a handful of times. The gene calls are TRBV7-3 and TRBJ1-2; 7 bases fit TRBD1. Germline-derived CDR1 and CDR2 are SGHTA and FQGTGA. The CDR3 contains 13 residues. The trim removed 6 bases at V and 7 bases at J, leaving 8 bases unmatched. The CDR3 spells CASSPGQASGYTF. In nucleotides, the CDR3 is TGTGCCAGCAGTCCCGGACAGGCGAGTGGCTACACCTTC.

The chain links TRBV5-1 to TRBJ1-3; 8 bases align to TRBD1. CDR1 is SGHRS and CDR2 is YFSETQ in the germline V gene. This CDR3 is 15 amino acids long. Trimming removed 4 bases from V and 0 bases from J; junction bases left unmatched: 3. CDR3 DNA: TGCGCCAGCAGCGCGGGACAGGTCTCTGGAAACACCATATATTTT. The encoded protein is CASSAGQVSGNTIYF.

The chain couples TRBV7-3 to TRBJ1-1; D uncertain. With 1 base removed from V and 1 base from J, the gap between germline ends came to 4 bases. The CDR3 sequence is 13 residues long. CDR1 is SGHTA and CDR2 is FQGTGA in the germline V gene. CDR3 sequence reads: CASSLNGNTEAFF. The DNA of the CDR3 is TGTGCCAGCAGCTTAAACGGGAACACTGAAGCTTTCTTT.

This clone was found a few times. The chain uses TRBV5-4 and TRBJ2-7; a possible D gene is TRBD2 (6 bases). V lost 5 bases and J 5 bases, leaving 20 bases between the germline ends. Germline V CDR1 and CDR2: SGHNT, YYREEE (reference sequence). This CDR3 comprises 15 residues. The CDR3 DNA reads as TGTGCCAGCAGATTAAACGGGGGTTTAGCGGACGAGCAGTACTTC. Amino acids: CASRLNGGLADEQYF.

Written as DNA, the CDR3 is TGTGCCAGCAGCAGGGAGCGGACTAGGTATGGCTACACCTTC. It specifies CASSRERTRYGYTF. The V and J genes are TRBV6-2 or TRBV6-3 and TRBJ1-2; TRBD1 is a possible D gene (5 bases). The CDR3 spans 14 residues. V was clipped by 6 bases and J by 5 bases, with 16 bases between them. Germline CDR1 and CDR2: MNHEY and SVGEGT.

The rearrangement joins TRBV27 to TRBJ1-5; possibly TRBD1 for D (5 bases). The germline gives CDR1 MNHEY, CDR2 SMNVEV (reference sequence). Trimming took off 2 bases at V and 0 bases at J, with 11 bases between the two ends. The CDR3 covers 16 residues. CDR3 protein: CASSLSGHPSNQPQHF. In DNA form, the CDR3 reads TGTGCCAGCAGTTTAAGTGGACACCCTAGCAATCAGCCCCAGCATTTT.